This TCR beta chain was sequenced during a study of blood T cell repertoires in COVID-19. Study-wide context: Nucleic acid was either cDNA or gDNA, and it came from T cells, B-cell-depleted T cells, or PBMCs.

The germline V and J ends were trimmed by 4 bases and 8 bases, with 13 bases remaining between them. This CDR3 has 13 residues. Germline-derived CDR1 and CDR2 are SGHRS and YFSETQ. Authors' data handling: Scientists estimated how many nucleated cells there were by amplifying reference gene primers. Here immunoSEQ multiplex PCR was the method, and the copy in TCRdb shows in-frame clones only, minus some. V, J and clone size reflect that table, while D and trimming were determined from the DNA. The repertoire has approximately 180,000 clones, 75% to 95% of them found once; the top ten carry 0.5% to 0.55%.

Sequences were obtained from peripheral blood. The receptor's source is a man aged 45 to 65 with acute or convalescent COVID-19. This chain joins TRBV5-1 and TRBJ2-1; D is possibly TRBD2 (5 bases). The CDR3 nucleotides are TGCGCCAGCAGCCCCCGGGTCGGGGATGAGCAGTTCTTC. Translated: CASSPRVGDEQFF.